Below, 2 T cell receptor beta chains from the same sample are listed, as sequenced in a study of post-analysis software for immune sequencing data. No antigen has been identified for these receptors. Regarding the study as a whole: Controls showed lower frequencies than patients for several TRBV segments, and TRBV5-6, TRBV5-1 and TRBV20-1 were among these.

cDNA libraries of TCR beta carried unique molecular identifiers. TCRdb recomputed calls from the PCR reads with MiXCR, one row per CDR3 protein. This sample has roughly 400,000 distinct CDR3 sequences, with roughly 38% found just once. The sample consisted of blood. The receptors were sampled from a girl aged 2 to 10 with multiple sclerosis.

The chain is built from TRBV12-3 or TRBV12-4 and TRBJ1-5, with D unresolved. V was clipped by 6 bases and J by 5 bases, with 8 bases between them. This CDR3 is 12 amino acids long. The CDR3, as DNA: TGTGCCAGCAGCCGCGCTTATCAGCCCCAGCATTTT. Amino acids: CASSRAYQPQHF.

This clonotype occurred a few times. V gene TRBV3-1 combines with J gene TRBJ1-2; D gene ambiguous. The germline V gene encodes CDR1 LGHDT and CDR2 YNNKEL (reference sequence). This CDR3 has 11 residues. Trimming shortened V by 0 bases and J by 8 bases, and 4 bases separated the two germline ends. CDR3 bases: TGTGCCAGCAGCCAAGAGGGGGGCTACACCTTC. It translates to CASSQEGGYTF.